This passage covers 20 T cell receptor beta chains from one sample sequenced in a study of cytomegalovirus exposure and HLA in healthy donors (dated by TCRdb to 2017 to 2019). Libraries were made using the immunoSEQ multiplex PCR assay. Here the immuneACCESS table is served through TCRdb, limited to in-frame sequences with V and J called. Missing clones are a known gap in these copies; in checked studies unresolved V genes cover under half, and the rest lacks a known reason. Within this sample are 150,000 to 200,000 clones, with about 85% of them counted one time only. 16% of the sample rests with the top ten. The sequenced material came from PBMCs. These receptors were collected from a man between 18 and 29 years old in good health and CMV-seropositive.

This clone was picked up one time. This chain joins TRBV28 and TRBJ2-1; 8 bases align to TRBD2. The J segment lost 4 bases and the V segment lost 5 bases, leaving 10 bases of the junction unmatched. The CDR3 loop spans 16 amino acids. The germline V gene has CDR1 MDHEN and CDR2 SYDVKM. CDR3 sequence reads: CASSPRSGSVYNEQFF. CDR3 coding DNA: TGTGCCAGCAGTCCAAGGAGCGGGAGTGTGTACAATGAGCAGTTCTTC.

The chain uses TRBV29-1 and TRBJ2-1; 8 nucleotides agree with TRBD2. The V gene end was trimmed by 5 bases and the J gene end by 4 bases; junction bases not matched to a gene: 4. The germline CDR1 and CDR2 sequences are SQVTM and ANQGSEA. The CDR3 has 13 residues. The CDR3, as DNA: TGCAGCGTTATGGGACTAGTGTACAATGAGCAGTTCTTC. Its translation is CSVMGLVYNEQFF.

The chain carries TRBV28 and TRBJ1-2, with TRBD1 identical over 9 bases. Unmatched junction bases numbered 5, after V lost 8 bases and J lost 4 bases. This CDR3 spans 13 amino acids. The germline V gene encodes CDR1 MDHEN and CDR2 SYDVKM. In DNA form, the CDR3 reads TGTGCCAGCGCTAGGGACAGGGCCTATGGCTACACCTTC. Protein product: CASARDRAYGYTF.

The V gene is TRBV30, the J gene TRBJ1-1, with 10 bases identical to TRBD1. With V trimmed by 4 bases and J by 4 bases, 3 bases remained unmatched. This CDR3 has 13 amino acids. Germline V CDR1 and CDR2: GTSNPN, SVGIG (reference sequence). CDR3 DNA sequence: TGTGCCTGGATAGGACAGGGGGGCACTGAAGCTTTCTTT. It translates to CAWIGQGGTEAFF.

This chain uses TRBV12-5 with TRBJ2-5; 7 bases align to TRBD1. CDR3 size: 14 residues. V dropped 5 bases and J dropped 6; count of bases not matched to a gene: 9. CDR1 is LGHNT, CDR2 FRNRAP, per germline. The CDR3 DNA reads TGTGCTAGTGGTCCCCCGGACAGGTCCAAGACCCAGTACTTC. Its translation is CASGPPDRSKTQYF.

The CDR3 here is CASSETGYEQYF. DNA of the CDR3: TGTGCCAGCAGTGAAACGGGGTACGAGCAGTACTTC. The chain uses TRBV6-5 and TRBJ2-7; TRBD2 is a possible D gene (5 bases). Germline V CDR1 and CDR2: MNHEY, SVGAGI. Trimming removed 5 bases at V and 4 bases at J, with 9 bases between. The CDR3 spans 12 residues.

The chain links TRBV7-6 to TRBJ2-7, with 7 positions matching TRBD1. Germline V CDR1 and CDR2: SGHVS, FNYEAQ. J gave up 4 bases and V 0 bases, and 12 bases lay outside the gene matches. The CDR3 has 17 residues. CDR3 sequence: CASSLARRDSSRYEQYF. The CDR3 DNA reads as TGTGCCAGCAGCTTAGCAAGAAGGGACAGCAGTCGTTACGAGCAGTACTTC.

The chain joins TRBV5-6 to TRBJ2-5, with D unclear. Germline values: CDR1 SGHDT, CDR2 YYEEEE. With 5 bases removed from V and 3 bases from J, the gap between germline ends came to 8 bases. The CDR3 is 12 amino acids. The CDR3 nucleotides read TGTGCCAGCAGGCGACGGGAAGAGACCCAGTACTTC. The encoded protein is CASRRREETQYF.

The CDR3 DNA sequence: TGTGCCAGCAGTGAGGGACAGGTAGGGAATGAGCAGTTCTTC. Amino acids: CASSEGQVGNEQFF. V and J are TRBV6-1 and TRBJ2-1, with TRBD1 matching over 8 bases. V was clipped by 3 bases and J by 7 bases; unmatched bases: 5. CDR1 and CDR2 (germline): MNHNS, SASEGT. The CDR3 runs 14 residues.

J is TRBJ2-3 and V is TRBV10-1, with 9 bases identical to TRBD1. The length of the CDR3 is 14 residues. CDR1 is WNHNN, CDR2 SYGVQD, per germline (reference sequence). After removal of 0 bases from V and 5 bases from J, the junction contained 0 bases not matched to a gene. CDR3 loop: CASSESTGGDTQYF. The CDR3 region has the DNA TGCGCCAGCAGTGAGTCGACAGGGGGAGATACGCAGTATTTT.

The V and J genes are TRBV30 and TRBJ1-3, with a tentative D call TRBD1 (5 bases). CDR3 length: 14 amino acids. Germline V CDR1 and CDR2: GTSNPN, SVGIG (reference sequence). The germline V and J ends were trimmed by 5 bases and 4 bases, with 15 bases remaining between them. The CDR3 DNA follows: TGTGCCTGGGCGGTAAGGGGATCCGGAAACACCATATATTTT. Its protein is CAWAVRGSGNTIYF.

J is TRBJ2-7 and V is TRBV27; TRBD2 aligns across 7 bases. Looked up from germline, CDR1 is MNHEY and CDR2 is SMNVEV (reference sequence). This CDR3 region has 13 residues. The V gene end was trimmed by 4 bases and the J gene end by 6 bases; junction bases not matched to a gene: 6. The CDR3 DNA reads as TGTGCCAGCAGTTGGGGGGGGAACCGCGAGCAGTACTTC. Its protein product is CASSWGGNREQYF.

The V gene is TRBV5-4, the J gene TRBJ2-3, with 16 bases matching TRBD2. This CDR3 has 20 amino acids. Per the germline V gene, CDR1 is SGHNT and CDR2 is YYREEE (reference sequence). Unmatched junction bases numbered 13, after V lost 0 bases and J lost 6 bases. Here the CDR3 reads CASSLDARGLAGGSRDTQYF. The DNA of the CDR3 is TGTGCCAGCAGCTTGGACGCACGGGGACTAGCGGGGGGGTCGAGGGATACGCAGTATTTT. The full variable domain, rest sourced from reference TRBV5-4 and TRBJ2-3, is ETGVTQSPTHLIKTRGQQVTLRCSSQSGHNTVSWYQQALGQGPQFIFQYYREEENGRGNFPPRFSGLQFPNYSSELNVNALELDDSALYLCASSLDARGLAGGSRDTQYFGPGTRLTVL.

The CDR3 nucleotides are TGTGCCAGCAGCGCTTTGGAGGGGGCCTCCCAGACCCAGTACTTC. Translating it yields CASSALEGASQTQYF. The V call is TRBV7-2, the J call TRBJ2-5, with D possibly being TRBD1 (7 bases). The CDR3 sequence is 15 residues long. V was cut by 5 bases and J by 6 bases, with 19 bases left in between. CDR1 SGHTA and CDR2 FQGNSA come from the germline V gene.

The V and J genes are TRBV10-2 and TRBJ2-3; D is possibly TRBD2 (6 bases). Trimming pared 7 bases from V and 3 bases from J, leaving 17 bases between. The CDR3 spans 15 residues. Germline CDR1 and CDR2: WSHSY and SAAADI. The CDR3 protein is CASKQAGLYTDTQYF. CDR3 nucleotide sequence: TGCGCCAGCAAGCAAGCGGGTTTATATACAGATACGCAGTATTTT.

This chain uses TRBV11-1 with TRBJ2-3, with 11 bases lining up with TRBD2. The length of the CDR3 is 17 residues. The junction had 8 bases not matched to a gene; V was cut back by 6 bases and J by 0 bases. CDR1 is SGHAT and CDR2 is FQDESV in the germline V gene (reference sequence). For the CDR3, the DNA is TGTGCCAGCAGGAAGACTAGCGGGGCGGCTAGCACAGATACGCAGTATTTT. Its protein product is CASRKTSGAASTDTQYF.

The rearrangement joins TRBV27 to TRBJ2-5; no firm D call. V was clipped by 2 bases and J by 1 base, with 5 bases between them. This CDR3 contains 13 residues. CDR1 is MNHEY, CDR2 SMNVEV, per germline (reference sequence). Written as DNA, the CDR3 is TGTGCCAGCAGTTTAAACAGCCAAGAGACCCAGTACTTC. Translating gives CASSLNSQETQYF.

This clone was picked up a small number of times. The V call is TRBV5-6, the J call TRBJ1-2; 7 bases map to TRBD1. This CDR3 spans 12 amino acids. With 7 bases clipped from V and 8 bases from J, the junction kept 8 bases outside the gene matches. Per germline, CDR1 SGHDT and CDR2 YYEEEE. The CDR3 sequence is CASGVDRRGYTF. CDR3 nucleotides: TGTGCCAGCGGGGTGGACAGGCGAGGCTACACCTTC.

The V call is TRBV5-4, the J call TRBJ2-2; 8 nucleotides agree with TRBD1. This CDR3 contains 15 residues. In germline, CDR1 is SGHNT, CDR2 YYREEE (reference sequence). V lost 5 bases and J lost 5; bases outside the gene matches: 8. The CDR3 spells CASSQTGAPTGELFF. CDR3 coding DNA: TGTGCCAGCAGTCAGACAGGGGCCCCGACCGGGGAGCTGTTTTTT.

Concerning this clone: The sample has other DNA sequences that encode this CDR3 too. This rearrangement joins TRBV5-1 to TRBJ2-5, with a weak D call TRBD1 (6 bases). V lost 4 bases, J lost 2 bases, and 9 bases lay in between. CDR1 is SGHRS and CDR2 is YFSETQ in the germline V gene. CDR3 size: 13 residues. The DNA of the CDR3 is TGCGCCAGCAGCCCACAGGGACAAGAGACCCAGTACTTC. Protein product: CASSPQGQETQYF. Filled out from reference TRBV5-1 and TRBJ2-5, the complete variable domain reads KAGVTQTPRYLIKTRGQQVTLSCSPISGHRSVSWYQQTPGQGLQFLFEYFSETQRNKGNFPGRFSGRQFSNSRSEMNVSTLELGDSALYLCASSPQGQETQYFGPGTRLLVL.